This TCR beta chain is from a study of OX40 agonist ivuxolimab in advanced cancers. Study background: Every 2 weeks, patients got intravenous ivuxolimab at one of six dose levels (0.01-10 mg/kg).

From germline, CDR1 is LNHDA and CDR2 SQIVND (reference sequence). The CDR3 has 16 amino acids. Trimming stripped 4 bases from V and 5 bases from J, with 17 bases between. The assay was immunoSEQ multiplex PCR, and TCRdb's table has in-frame clones only and misses some. The table shows fewer than 55,000 clones, with over 75% occurring only once. Exclusion applied to patients with autoimmune disease history or systemic immunosuppression. The material sequenced was CD4+ or CD8+ T cells sorted from blood, taken in a trial of the OX40 agonist ivuxolimab. The sequence derives from an adult with an advanced solid tumor such as melanoma, head and neck, liver or kidney cancer. This chain links TRBV19 with TRBJ1-4, with D tentatively TRBD1 (6 bases). CDR3 sequence (DNA): TGTGCCAGTAGTACGCCCGGAGGCAGGGGAAATGAAAAACTGTTTTTT. Translating it yields CASSTPGGRGNEKLFF. The whole variable domain, filled in from reference TRBV19 and TRBJ1-4, reads DGGITQSPKYLFRKEGQNVTLSCEQNLNHDAMYWYRQDPGQGLRLIYYSQIVNDFQKGDIAEGYSVSREKKESFPLTVTSAQKNPTAFYLCASSTPGGRGNEKLFFGSGTQLSVL.